Listed below are T cell receptor beta chains from one sample, sequenced in a study of blood T cell repertoires in COVID-19. Sequencing was performed with immunoSEQ multiplex PCR; in TCRdb, only in-frame clones are kept and a portion is missing. The sample includes approximately 170,000 clones, approximately 79% of them seen just once. Material for sequencing was PBMCs or T cells enriched from blood (not recorded which). The origin of the receptors is a woman between 65 and 79 years old in a cohort exposed to, infected with or recovered from COVID-19 (not recorded which). The CDR3 runs from the conserved cysteine through the conserved F or W. D genes are given only for firm matches. Clone size is given for some rows only: seen once, a few or many times, or a class if the clone is expanded.

v_gene	d_gene	abundance	j_gene	CDR3nt	CDR3aa
TRBV2	TRBD1	once	TRBJ1-1	TGTGCCAGCAGGGCCCCAGGGGGAAAACAAGCTTTCTTT	CASRAPGGKQAFF
TRBV9	NA	NA	TRBJ2-7	TGTGCCAGCAGCGCAGGATCTTCTCAAACCTTCTACGAGCAGTACTTC	CASSAGSSQTFYEQYF
TRBV18	NA	NA	TRBJ1-1	TGTGCCAGCTCAACGCGGACAGAAAGCACTGAAGCTTTCTTT	CASSTRTESTEAFF
TRBV6-5	NA	once	TRBJ1-2	TGTGCCAGCAGTTACTCCTATTCAGGGGAGCACTATGGCTACACCTTC	CASSYSYSGEHYGYTF
TRBV7-2	NA	NA	TRBJ1-5	TGTGCCAGCAGCTTCTCGGGTCAGCCCCAGCATTTT	CASSFSGQPQHF
TRBV14	NA	NA	TRBJ2-1	TGTGCCAGCAGCCAAGGTCTAGCGAATGAGCAGTTCTTC	CASSQGLANEQFF
TRBV27	NA	NA	TRBJ2-2	TGTGCCAGCAGCATGGGACTTATCACCGGGGAGCTGTTTTTT	CASSMGLITGELFF
TRBV7-2	NA	NA	TRBJ2-7	TGTGCCAGCAGCTTAAGCGGCTACGAGCAGTACTTC	CASSLSGYEQYF
TRBV5-1	TRBD1	NA	TRBJ1-4	TGCGCCAGCAGCCGGACAGGCATTAATGAAAAACTGTTTTTT	CASSRTGINEKLFF
TRBV18	TRBD1	few	TRBJ2-7	TGTGCCAGCTCACTACGGGACAGGGAATTTCCCCCCTCCTACGAGCAGTACTTC	CASSLRDREFPPSYEQYF
TRBV5-1	NA	NA	TRBJ1-1	TGCGCCAGCAGCTTGTTCGCGGACACTGAAGCTTTCTTT	CASSLFADTEAFF
TRBV7-8	TRBD2	NA	TRBJ2-1	TGTGCCAGCAGCTCAACCCGACTAGCGGGAGGGGACGAGCAGTTCTTC	CASSSTRLAGGDEQFF
TRBV14	NA	NA	TRBJ1-1	TGTGCCAGCAGCCAGCAGGGTATACGTGCTGAAGCTTTCTTT	CASSQQGIRAEAFF
TRBV12-3/TRBV12-4	NA	once	TRBJ2-7	TGTGCCAGCAGCACCGGGACACATGGCGAGCAGTACTTC	CASSTGTHGEQYF
TRBV6-5	NA	NA	TRBJ1-1	TGTGCCAGCAGAGCACCTTCGCAGGTGGGCACTGAAGCTTTCTTT	CASRAPSQVGTEAFF
TRBV27	TRBD1	NA	TRBJ2-7	TGTGCCAGCACACTCGCTAGGACAGGATCCTACGAGCAGTACTTC	CASTLARTGSYEQYF
TRBV12-3/TRBV12-4	TRBD1	few	TRBJ1-2	TGTGCCAGCAGGCCTACAGGGGGCTATGGCTACACCTTC	CASRPTGGYGYTF
TRBV5-8	NA	NA	TRBJ2-3	TGTGCCAGCAGCCCACCCACGGGGACAGATACGCAGTATTTT	CASSPPTGTDTQYF
TRBV2	TRBD2	NA	TRBJ2-4	TGTGCCAGCAAGGGCGGGAGGACCCCGCTAGCCAAAAACATTCAGTACTTC	CASKGGRTPLAKNIQYF
TRBV7-7	TRBD2	NA	TRBJ2-1	TGTGCTAGCAGCTTAGCGGGGGACTCTAACAATGAGCAGTTCTTC	CASSLAGDSNNEQFF
TRBV29-1	NA	NA	TRBJ2-5	TGCAGCGTTAGCGACCAGGGGAGTGGGGAGACCCAGTACTTC	CSVSDQGSGETQYF
TRBV6-5	TRBD2	once	TRBJ2-5	TGTGCCAGCAGTTATCTTAGCGGGGTACAAGAGACCCAGTACTTC	CASSYLSGVQETQYF
TRBV18	NA	NA	TRBJ2-2	TGTGCCAGCTCACCATATCAAGAGGGGGAGCTGTTTTTT	CASSPYQEGELFF
TRBV4-2	NA	NA	TRBJ2-1	TGTGCCAGCAGCAAAACCGGAGGACGTTCCTACAATGAGCAGTTCTTC	CASSKTGGRSYNEQFF
TRBV28	TRBD2	NA	TRBJ2-7	TGTGCCAGCAGTAGACTAGCGGGAGGGTACGAGCAGTACTTC	CASSRLAGGYEQYF
TRBV5-1	TRBD1	NA	TRBJ2-3	TGCGCCAGCAACGGACAGGGCAGAGATACGCAGTATTTT	CASNGQGRDTQYF
TRBV28	TRBD2	NA	TRBJ2-1	TGTGCGGGAGGGCTCTACAATGAGCAGTTCTTC	CAGGLYNEQFF
TRBV21-1	NA	NA	TRBJ2-5	TGTGCCAGCAGCAAAGGGCCCCTCGTAGAGACCCAGTACTTC	CASSKGPLVETQYF
TRBV12-1	NA	NA	TRBJ1-1	TGTGCCAGCAGCCCTCAGGGGCCGTTGAACACTGAAGCTTTCTTT	CASSPQGPLNTEAFF
TRBV20-1	TRBD1	NA	TRBJ2-2	TGCAGTGCTAGTAGGGACAGGGGAGGGGAGCTGTTTTTT	CSASRDRGGELFF
TRBV19	TRBD2	NA	TRBJ2-6	TGTGCCAGTACCCCCTTCGGACTAGCCCTAAACTCTGGGGCCAACGTCCTGACTTTC	CASTPFGLALNSGANVLTF
TRBV7-2	TRBD2	few	TRBJ2-7	TGTGCCAGCAGCCAGCGGACGGGCGGGAGCTACGAGCAGTACTTC	CASSQRTGGSYEQYF
TRBV6-5	NA	NA	TRBJ1-5	TGTGCCAGTACCTCGACAGTGCCTAGCAATCAGCCCCAGCATTTT	CASTSTVPSNQPQHF
TRBV6-2/TRBV6-3	NA	once	TRBJ2-1	TGTGCCAGCAGTCTGATAGCGGCCTACAATGAGCAGTTCTTC	CASSLIAAYNEQFF
TRBV11-3	TRBD2	NA	TRBJ2-2	TGTGCCAGCAGCTACCCCGGGACTAGCCCCTCTGACGGGGAGCTGTTTTTT	CASSYPGTSPSDGELFF
TRBV9	NA	NA	TRBJ1-1	TGTGCCAGCAGCGTAGTCGACAGCCTGAACACTGAAGCTTTCTTT	CASSVVDSLNTEAFF
TRBV11-2	TRBD2	NA	TRBJ2-7	TGTGCCAGCAGTCAGACTAGCGGGGCGAGGGAGCAGTACTTC	CASSQTSGAREQYF
TRBV19	NA	NA	TRBJ2-2	TGTGCCAGTACGGACAGAACCGGGGAGCTGTTTTTT	CASTDRTGELFF
TRBV18	NA	NA	TRBJ2-5	TGTGCCAGCTCACCACCGCAGGGGGAGACCCAGTACTTC	CASSPPQGETQYF
TRBV28	NA	NA	TRBJ1-2	TGTGCCAGCAGTCCAGGGGCACTCGGCTACACCTTC	CASSPGALGYTF
TRBV10-3	NA	NA	TRBJ1-1	TGTGCCATCACTACCTCTAAAGTGAACACTGAAGCTTTCTTT	CAITTSKVNTEAFF
TRBV28	TRBD1	few	TRBJ1-5	TGTGCCAGCAGTTTCTCCGGGACAGGGGGCAATCAGCCCCAGCATTTT	CASSFSGTGGNQPQHF
TRBV11-2	NA	NA	TRBJ2-7	TGTGCCAGCAGCTCCGCGAACGCATACGAGCAGTACTTC	CASSSANAYEQYF
TRBV3-1/TRBV3-2	TRBD2	NA	TRBJ2-1	TGTGCCAGCAGCCGACTAGCAAATGAGCAGTTCTTC	CASSRLANEQFF
TRBV19	NA	NA	TRBJ2-1	TGTGCCAGTAGTATAACTAGTTTCCCCTACAATGAGCAGTTCTTC	CASSITSFPYNEQFF
TRBV28	TRBD2	NA	TRBJ2-6	TGTGCCAGCAGATCCCCCCCGGGGGGGGGTGCTGGGGCCAACGTCCTGACTTTC	CASRSPPGGGAGANVLTF
TRBV5-5	TRBD1	NA	TRBJ1-1	TGTGCCAGCAGCCGGACAGGGGCGGCAGCTTTCTTT	CASSRTGAAAFF
TRBV11-1	NA	NA	TRBJ2-3	TGTGCCAGCAGCATTGGGGGGTACCGGGTGGATACGCAGTATTTT	CASSIGGYRVDTQYF
TRBV2	NA	NA	TRBJ1-2	TGTGCCAGCAGTGAAGTGACATGGGGCCGGGGGGGCTACACCTTC	CASSEVTWGRGGYTF
TRBV7-6	TRBD1	NA	TRBJ2-1	TGTGCCAGCAGCTCCGAGTCCCGCGACAGGGACTACAATGAGCAGTTCTTC	CASSSESRDRDYNEQFF